The 12 T cell receptor beta chains below come from one sample, sequenced in a study of beta chain features in type 1 diabetes. Study-wide results and limits: Among patients with Type 1 diabetes, TCRB CDR3s were moderately but significantly shorter in every one of the four CD4+ subsets.

Their recognized antigens are unknown. Every bit of the isolated RNA underwent reverse transcription, so sequencing read expressed TCRB transcripts. Clones were sequenced by immunoSEQ multiplex PCR, and TCRdb holds only the in-frame ones, with some missing. The sample contains 300,000 or so clones, less than 15% of which appear only once. Sequencing was carried out using naive CD4+ T cells from blood. The origin of the receptors is a woman younger than 30 with type 1 diabetes.

The genes are TRBV13 and TRBJ2-5, with TRBD2 identical over 14 bases. Trimming at V came to 5 bases and at J to 5 bases, leaving 4 bases not matched to a gene. The CDR3 is made up of 15 amino acids. Germline-derived CDR1 and CDR2 are PRHDT and FYEKMQ (reference sequence). CDR3 sequence: CASSLGTSGSETQYF. The CDR3 nucleotides are TGTGCCAGCAGCCTTGGGACTAGCGGGAGTGAGACCCAGTACTTC. The variable domain in full, with the rest retrieved from reference TRBV13 and TRBJ2-5, is AAGVIQSPRHLIKEKRETATLKCYPIPRHDTVYWYQQGPGQDPQFLISFYEKMQSDKGSIPDRFSAQQFSDYHSELNMSSLELGDSALYFCASSLGTSGSETQYFGPGTRLLVL.

Turning to this clone: This sample also contains other DNA sequences that code for the same CDR3. This chain joins TRBV5-1 and TRBJ1-1, with a weak D call TRBD1 (6 bases). The CDR3 spans 13 residues. V lost 4 bases to trimming and J lost 5 bases, with 12 bases between them. The germline V gene encodes CDR1 SGHRS and CDR2 YFSETQ. The CDR3 DNA follows: TGCGCCAGCAGCCCGGGACAAATGACTGAAGCTTTCTTT. This gives the protein CASSPGQMTEAFF.

The chain joins TRBV28 to TRBJ1-1; TRBD1 matches 10 bases. The CDR3 loop spans 15 amino acids. Germline V gene data show CDR1 as MDHEN and CDR2 as SYDVKM. With V trimmed by 3 bases and J by 1 base, 2 bases remained unmatched. The CDR3 protein is CASSLTGGANTEAFF. The CDR3 DNA is TGTGCCAGCAGTTTGACAGGGGGCGCGAACACTGAAGCTTTCTTT.

Only a few counts were recorded for this clone. The V gene is TRBV29-1, the J gene TRBJ1-4; 7 positions match TRBD1. Germline values: CDR1 SQVTM, CDR2 ANQGSEA. V gave up 6 bases and J gave up 3 bases; unmatched junction bases: 10. This CDR3 region has 15 residues. The CDR3 protein is CSVGIQGVANEKLFF. The DNA for the CDR3 is TGCAGCGTCGGGATCCAGGGGGTTGCTAATGAAAAACTGTTTTTT.

This clone has just a few counts. The rearrangement joins TRBV15 to TRBJ2-1, with 14 positions matching TRBD2. CDR1 LNHNV and CDR2 YYDKDF come from the germline V gene (reference sequence). The CDR3 covers 18 residues. Trimming at V came to 1 base and at J to 7 bases, leaving 9 bases not matched to a gene. The CDR3 bases are TGTGCCACCAGCAGAGTCTCCGGGACTAGCGGGAGCGGGAATGAGCAGTTCTTC. Translation gives CATSRVSGTSGSGNEQFF.

The chain joins TRBV15 to TRBJ2-7; D gene uncertain. Germline V gene data show CDR1 as LNHNV and CDR2 as YYDKDF (reference sequence). V was cut by 1 base and J by 4 bases, with 8 bases left in between. CDR3 size: 13 residues. CDR3 bases: TGTGCCACCAGCAGAGTGGCCGCTTACGAGCAGTACTTC. Translation: CATSRVAAYEQYF.

This clone was counted only a few times. V and J are TRBV18 and TRBJ2-5; D is ambiguous. Per germline, CDR1 KGHSH and CDR2 LQKENI. V gave up 5 bases and J gave up 5 bases, with 9 bases separating them. This CDR3 has 12 residues. Here the CDR3 DNA reads TGTGCCAGCTCATCTTTCGGGGAGACCCAGTACTTC. Translation gives CASSSFGETQYF.

The chain joins TRBV5-1 to TRBJ2-3; 9 bases map to TRBD2. The V gene's germline CDR1 is SGHRS and CDR2 YFSETQ. The junction had 9 bases not matched to a gene; V was cut back by 1 base and J by 0 bases. This CDR3 has 18 residues. The CDR3 here is CASSLLVGGGASTDTQYF. The CDR3 nucleotides read TGCGCCAGCAGCTTGCTGGTTGGCGGGGGGGCTAGCACAGATACGCAGTATTTT.

This clone has only a few counts. This rearrangement joins TRBV30 to TRBJ2-1, with D possibly being TRBD1 (6 bases). V lost 4 bases and J lost 5, with 12 bases in between. Per the germline V gene, CDR1 is GTSNPN and CDR2 is SVGIG (reference sequence). The CDR3 sequence is 13 residues long. CDR3 in DNA: TGTGCCTGGAACGGACAGCTTAACAATGAGCAGTTCTTC. Its translation is CAWNGQLNNEQFF.

V gene TRBV18 combines with J gene TRBJ1-1; perhaps TRBD1 as D (6 bases). The V and J ends lost 1 base and 2 bases respectively, with 14 bases between them. In germline, CDR1 is KGHSH, CDR2 LQKENI. The CDR3 contains 16 residues. In nucleotides, the CDR3 is TGTGCCAGCTCACCACTGACAGGCGCTGTCAACACTGAAGCTTTCTTT. This translates into CASSPLTGAVNTEAFF. The complete variable domain, with remaining parts taken from reference TRBV18 and TRBJ1-1, reads NAGVMQNPRHLVRRRGQEARLRCSPMKGHSHVYWYRQLPEEGLKFMVYLQKENIIDESGMPKERFSAEFPKEGPSILRIQQVVRGDSAAYFCASSPLTGAVNTEAFFGQGTRLTVV.

This clone was counted a few times. The chain is built from TRBV11-2 and TRBJ1-4, with D uncertain. Germline V gene sequence: CDR1 SGHAT, CDR2 FQNNGV. The length of the CDR3 is 14 residues. The V and J ends lost 0 bases and 7 bases respectively, with 9 bases between them. DNA for the CDR3: TGTGCCAGCAGCTTAGATGCAGCGCGTGAAAAACTGTTTTTT. Translating gives CASSLDAAREKLFF.

This clone was observed a handful of times. The chain employs TRBV4-3 and TRBJ2-1; no clear D. CDR1 and CDR2 (germline): LGHNA, YSLEER. V lost 4 bases, J lost 4 bases, and 14 bases lay in between. The CDR3 runs 15 residues. CDR3 nucleotides: TGCGCCAGCAGCCTAACCCCCAACCTATACAATGAGCAGTTCTTC. It encodes CASSLTPNLYNEQFF.